Sequencing of this T cell receptor (beta chain) was carried out in a study of response to subunit inactivated influenza vaccine. TCRdb reanalysed the RT-PCR reads using MiXCR and keeps one entry per CDR3 protein. The sample yields just under 550,000 distinct CDR3 sequences, around 21% seen once. The CDR3 covers 14 residues. Trimming shortened V by 5 bases and J by 3 bases, and 16 bases separated the two germline ends. Germline V gene lookup returns CDR1 DFQATT and CDR2 SNEGSKA (reference sequence). This same sample was also part of a study on T cells expressing NK-cell markers. That source reports: Synthesis of TCR beta cDNA relied on 5'RACE template switching carrying UMIs.

The sequence was obtained from a man in his fifties who received an inactivated influenza vaccine. J is TRBJ1-2 and V is TRBV20-1; no definite D call. The material was CD4+ T cells sorted from PBMCs, obtained roughly 12 days after vaccination. CDR3 loop: CSARTPVGYYGYTF. CDR3 DNA: TGCAGTGCTCGGACTCCAGTAGGATACTATGGCTACACCTTC.